This TCR beta chain was recovered during a study of high-grade serous ovarian cancer treatment subgroups. In the study overall: Samples averaged around 14,000 reads and 7,500 or so unique TCR beta rearrangements. Study-wide results and caveats: These tumor repertoires lack spatial information from bulk sequencing. Only CDR3 was analyzed; CDR1 and CDR2 were not. Different patients shared almost no repertoire; same-patient tumors shared about 0.1 to 0.8.

As for this clone: Its antigen is unknown.

The tumor samples were collected prior to definitive surgery or chemotherapy. The repertoire was sequenced with immunoSEQ multiplex PCR; TCRdb's copy has only in-frame clones and lacks some. This table holds several thousand clones, 65% to 80% found once. Trimming left V 3 bases short and J 0 bases short, with 18 bases between. The CDR3 runs 17 residues. The V gene's germline CDR1 is ENHRY and CDR2 SYGVKD. This sequence joins TRBV10-3 and TRBJ2-7, with D possibly TRBD1 on 7 matching bases. The sample was tumor tissue. This clonotype originated in a human donor with high-grade serous ovarian cancer. The CDR3 region has the DNA TGTGCCATCAGTGATAGGGGGGTCCGGGACAGCTCCTACGAGCAGTACTTC. Its translation is CAISDRGVRDSSYEQYF.